The subject of this entry is one T cell receptor (beta chain). V dropped 3 bases and J dropped 4 bases, with 9 bases sitting between them. The length of the CDR3 is 12 residues. Germline V CDR1 and CDR2: SQVTM, ANQGSEA. The data were obtained in a study of T cells in localized non-small cell lung cancer. Libraries were prepared by immunoSEQ multiplex PCR; TCRdb keeps only in-frame clonotypes and omits some of them. This table holds nearly 40,000 clones, around 86% found once. Sequenced material: peripheral blood, taken before any cancer treatment. This TCR derives from a man aged 18 to 50 with stage I lung adenocarcinoma. The chain links TRBV29-1 to TRBJ1-2, with D hard to call. CDR3 amino acids: CSVDDTLYGYTF. The CDR3 nucleotides are TGCAGCGTTGACGACACTCTCTATGGCTACACCTTC.